The 26 T cell receptor beta chains given below trace back to one sample, sequenced in a study of blood T cell repertoires in COVID-19 (TCRdb year 2020). The receptor library was made with the immunoSEQ multiplex PCR assay. TCRdb carries this immuneACCESS record with in-frame sequences only. Its versions omit some clonotypes, under half of them owing to an unresolved V gene in the studies checked, with the rest unexplained. The sample records about 310,000 clones, approximately 91% of which are singletons. The biggest ten clones account for roughly a tenth of the sample. The sample consisted of PBMCs or T cells enriched from blood (not recorded which). These receptors all stem from a woman aged 40 to 55 who had recovered from COVID-19.

The rearrangement uses TRBV19 and TRBJ1-5; TRBD1 aligns across 8 bases. Germline V gene sequence: CDR1 LNHDA, CDR2 SQIVND (reference sequence). CDR3 length: 14 amino acids. With 6 bases clipped from V and 7 bases from J, the junction kept 8 bases outside the gene matches. The CDR3 region has the DNA TGTGCCAGTAGCCTAGACAGGGGCGGACAGCCCCAGCATTTT. It specifies CASSLDRGGQPQHF. Together with reference TRBV19 and TRBJ1-5, the CDR3 gives the full variable domain: DGGITQSPKYLFRKEGQNVTLSCEQNLNHDAMYWYRQDPGQGLRLIYYSQIVNDFQKGDIAEGYSVSREKKESFPLTVTSAQKNPTAFYLCASSLDRGGQPQHFGDGTRLSIL.

This rearrangement joins TRBV10-3 to TRBJ1-2, with D perhaps matching TRBD1 (5 bases). Germline V lookup: CDR1 ENHRY, CDR2 SYGVKD. V was trimmed by 7 bases and J by 2 bases, leaving 17 bases between them. The CDR3 spans 15 residues. The CDR3 DNA reads TGTGCCATCACACCCTCCGGGGGGGAAAACTATGGCTACACCTTC. Protein sequence: CAITPSGGENYGYTF.

The chain carries TRBV10-3 and TRBJ1-5; D perhaps matches TRBD1 (5 bases). CDR1 is ENHRY and CDR2 is SYGVKD in the germline V gene. The CDR3 contains 14 residues. Trimming removed 6 bases at V and 2 bases at J, with 11 bases between. CDR3 bases: TGTGCCATCAGCGACAGCCGGGGCAATCAGCCCCAGCATTTT. Translation: CAISDSRGNQPQHF.

This chain joins TRBV19 and TRBJ2-2, with 7 bases that match TRBD2. Germline CDR1 is LNHDA and CDR2 is SQIVND (reference sequence). Trimming cost V 3 bases and J 3 bases; bases outside gene matches: 4. This CDR3 is 15 amino acids long. The CDR3 loop reads CASSIRGGDTGELFF. The CDR3 DNA sequence: TGTGCCAGTAGTATTCGCGGGGGAGACACCGGGGAGCTGTTTTTT.

In DNA form, the CDR3 reads TGTGCCAGCAGGATAGGGGCGTTGGGGGAAGCTTTCTTT. This encodes CASRIGALGEAFF. The chain is built from TRBV2 and TRBJ1-1; TRBD1 might be the D (5 bases). Germline CDR1 and CDR2: SNHLY and FYNNEI. CDR3 size: 13 residues. Trimming cost V 6 bases and J 8 bases, with 16 bases left between them. Looking up the rest from reference TRBV2 and TRBJ1-1 gives the full variable domain: EPEVTQTPSHQVTQMGQEVILRCVPISNHLYFYWYRQILGQKVEFLVSFYNNEISEKSEIFDDQFSVERPDGSNFTLKIRSTKLEDSAMYFCASRIGALGEAFFGQGTRLTVV.

The chain has TRBV9 and TRBJ2-3, with 9 bases lining up with TRBD2. There are 16 residues in the CDR3. CDR1 and CDR2 from the germline V gene are SGDLS and YYNGEE. With V trimmed by 0 bases and J by 1 base, 3 bases remained unmatched. CDR3 sequence (DNA): TGTGCCAGCAGCGTAGCCCAGCGGGGGGGCACAGATACGCAGTATTTT. Translated: CASSVAQRGGTDTQYF.

J is TRBJ2-7 and V is TRBV11-2; tentatively, D is TRBD2 (6 bases). This CDR3 contains 14 residues. Germline V gene lookup returns CDR1 SGHAT and CDR2 FQNNGV. Trimming stripped 3 bases from V and 4 bases from J, with 13 bases between. The CDR3 DNA reads as TGTGCCAGCAGCTTCGGCGGGATAATTTACGAGCAGTACTTC. It is translated as CASSFGGIIYEQYF.

The gene calls are TRBV27 and TRBJ2-7; TRBD1 aligns across 10 bases. Trimming took 4 bases from V and 2 from J; bases not matched to a gene: 2. This CDR3 is 14 amino acids long. From germline, CDR1 is MNHEY and CDR2 SMNVEV (reference sequence). CDR3 amino acids: CASSSGQGPYEQYF. DNA of the CDR3: TGTGCCAGCAGTTCGGGACAGGGGCCCTACGAGCAGTACTTC.

The chain uses TRBV5-4 and TRBJ2-5; D not certain. Trimming shortened V by 5 bases and J by 5 bases, and 7 bases separated the two germline ends. The CDR3 loop spans 11 amino acids. In germline, CDR1 is SGHNT, CDR2 YYREEE (reference sequence). In DNA, the CDR3 is TGTGCCAGCAGTCAAATGGAGACCCAGTACTTC. Its translation is CASSQMETQYF.

V gene TRBV6-5 combines with J gene TRBJ2-1, with D perhaps matching TRBD2 (6 bases). This CDR3 region has 16 residues. Trimming took 0 bases from V and 4 from J, leaving 13 bases between them. Per germline, CDR1 MNHEY and CDR2 SVGAGI. The CDR3 region is CASSYSKIGSYNEQFF. In DNA form, the CDR3 reads TGTGCCAGCAGTTACTCGAAAATCGGGAGTTACAATGAGCAGTTCTTC.

This clone was counted once. The chain links TRBV9 to TRBJ2-3; no firm D call. V dropped 0 bases and J dropped 2 bases, with 4 bases sitting between them. From germline, CDR1 is SGDLS and CDR2 YYNGEE. The CDR3 spans 13 residues. This CDR3 is CASSVDFTDTQYF. The DNA for the CDR3 is TGTGCCAGCAGCGTAGACTTCACAGATACGCAGTATTTT.

V and J are TRBV28 and TRBJ1-2; D may be TRBD1 (6 bases). This CDR3 has 14 residues. Per the germline V gene, CDR1 is MDHEN and CDR2 is SYDVKM. The V end lost 3 bases, the J end lost 2 bases, and 10 bases lay between the germline ends. The CDR3 protein is CASSLAGANYGYTF. The CDR3 region has the DNA TGTGCCAGCAGTTTGGCGGGGGCCAACTATGGCTACACCTTC.

The chain uses TRBV15 and TRBJ2-4; D is undetermined. The CDR3 consists of 13 residues. V lost 3 bases and J lost 2, with 5 bases in between. From germline, CDR1 is LNHNV and CDR2 YYDKDF (reference sequence). The CDR3 sequence is CATSRRSKNIQYF. Written as DNA, the CDR3 is TGTGCCACCAGCAGGAGATCCAAAAACATTCAGTACTTC.

This clone appeared once. This rearrangement joins TRBV6-5 to TRBJ1-2; tentative D call: TRBD1 (6 bases). V lost 5 bases, J lost 3 bases, and 16 bases lay in between. From germline, CDR1 is MNHEY and CDR2 SVGAGI. The CDR3 totals 15 residues. The CDR3 loop is CASSPSGGGYYGYTF. DNA of the CDR3: TGTGCCAGCAGTCCCTCGGGAGGGGGTTACTATGGCTACACCTTC.

This clone was observed a single time. The gene calls are TRBV4-1 and TRBJ1-2; 8 positions match TRBD1. The CDR3 is made up of 15 amino acids. V was clipped by 3 bases and J by 2 bases; unmatched bases: 5. The germline CDR1 and CDR2 sequences are MGHRA and YSYEKL. CDR3 protein: CASSHNRGGNYGYTF. Written as DNA, the CDR3 is TGCGCCAGCAGCCACAACAGGGGGGGAAACTATGGCTACACCTTC.

The chain joins TRBV9 to TRBJ1-1, with 7 nucleotides matching TRBD1. V shed 0 bases, J shed 8 bases, and the junction held 4 bases outside the gene matches. Germline loops: CDR1 SGDLS, CDR2 YYNGEE. The CDR3 covers 13 residues. The CDR3 region has the DNA TGTGCCAGCAGCGTAGGGCCGACAGGGGAAGCTTTCTTT. Protein product: CASSVGPTGEAFF.

V and J are TRBV28 and TRBJ1-4, with 11 nucleotides matching TRBD1. From germline, CDR1 is MDHEN and CDR2 SYDVKM. The trim removed 6 bases at V and 8 bases at J, leaving 8 bases unmatched. This CDR3 region has 15 residues. The DNA of the CDR3 is TGTGCCAGCAGCGGACAGGGGGCCATAGGGGAAAAACTGTTTTTT. It translates to CASSGQGAIGEKLFF.

V and J are TRBV4-1 and TRBJ2-1; possibly TRBD1 for D (6 bases). V was shortened by 5 bases and J by 0 bases, with 14 bases between the two germline ends. CDR1 and CDR2 (germline): MGHRA, YSYEKL. The CDR3 extends over 16 amino acids. CDR3 sequence: CASSGAQGASYNEQFF. As DNA, the CDR3 is TGCGCCAGCAGCGGAGCACAGGGAGCCTCCTACAATGAGCAGTTCTTC.

The chain uses TRBV5-1 and TRBJ2-2; tentatively, D is TRBD1 (5 bases). Germline CDR1 reads SGHRS; CDR2 reads YFSETQ. This CDR3 spans 14 amino acids. Trimming removed 4 bases from V and 4 bases from J, with 11 bases in between. In DNA form, the CDR3 reads TGCGCCAGCAGCGAACAGGCGACCACCGGGGAGCTGTTTTTT. Its translation is CASSEQATTGELFF.

J is TRBJ1-3 and V is TRBV5-1; perhaps TRBD1 as D (6 bases). Germline V gene lookup returns CDR1 SGHRS and CDR2 YFSETQ. The CDR3 extends over 16 amino acids. V was pared by 4 bases and J by 9 bases, with 23 bases between. CDR3 loop: CASSPSLGAWGGTIYF. CDR3 in DNA: TGCGCCAGCAGCCCCTCTCTGGGGGCTTGGGGTGGCACCATATATTTT. Based on the CDR3 plus reference TRBV5-1 and TRBJ1-3, the full variable domain is KAGVTQTPRYLIKTRGQQVTLSCSPISGHRSVSWYQQTPGQGLQFLFEYFSETQRNKGNFPGRFSGRQFSNSRSEMNVSTLELGDSALYLCASSPSLGAWGGTIYFGEGSWLTVV.

DNA for the CDR3: TGTGCCAGCAGCCCGACAGGCATGGAGGAAAAACTGTTTTTT. As protein: CASSPTGMEEKLFF. V and J are TRBV6-4 and TRBJ1-4; tentatively, D is TRBD1 (6 bases). The CDR3 is made up of 14 amino acids. Germline V lookup: CDR1 MRHNA, CDR2 SNTAGT. V shed 6 bases and J shed 8 bases, with 16 bases lying between them.

The rearrangement links TRBV10-1 to TRBJ2-2; TRBD1 aligns across 11 bases. CDR1 is WNHNN and CDR2 is SYGVQD in the germline V gene (reference sequence). Trimming took 0 bases from V and 4 from J; bases not matched to a gene: 4. CDR3 length: 17 residues. The CDR3 spells CASSESGQGAGTGELFF. The CDR3 DNA follows: TGCGCCAGCAGTGAGTCCGGACAGGGGGCAGGCACCGGGGAGCTGTTTTTT.

J is TRBJ1-5 and V is TRBV28; TRBD1 aligns across 9 bases. Germline V gene data show CDR1 as MDHEN and CDR2 as SYDVKM. Trimming at V came to 6 bases and at J to 6 bases, leaving 6 bases not matched to a gene. This CDR3 spans 14 amino acids. The CDR3 loop is CASSPTGGGQPQHF. CDR3 nucleotide sequence: TGTGCCAGCAGCCCCACAGGGGGCGGTCAGCCCCAGCATTTT.

The chain employs TRBV27 and TRBJ2-1; D is perhaps TRBD1 (6 bases). This CDR3 is 18 amino acids long. Trimming left V 2 bases short and J 1 base short, with 18 bases between. From germline, CDR1 is MNHEY and CDR2 SMNVEV (reference sequence). The CDR3 DNA is TGTGCCAGCAGTTTAGGGGCCGGGTGGACAGTATCCTACAATGAGCAGTTCTTC. As protein: CASSLGAGWTVSYNEQFF.

Only one count was recorded for this clone. The chain employs TRBV15 and TRBJ1-2; TRBD1 agrees at 12 bases. The CDR3 spans 16 residues. Germline V gives CDR1 LNHNV, CDR2 YYDKDF (reference sequence). V lost 1 base, J lost 4 bases, and 4 bases stayed unmatched. This CDR3 is CATSRGGTGGFYGYTF. The CDR3 DNA is TGTGCCACCAGCAGAGGAGGGACAGGGGGCTTCTATGGCTACACCTTC.

J is TRBJ2-1 and V is TRBV19, with 9 bases that match TRBD2. Germline V gives CDR1 LNHDA, CDR2 SQIVND (reference sequence). The CDR3 spans 17 residues. V trimming: 3 bases; J trimming: 4 bases; junction bases outside the gene matches: 10. The chain's CDR3 is CASSMSLASGIYNEQFF. The DNA for the CDR3 is TGTGCCAGTAGTATGAGTCTCGCTAGCGGGATTTACAATGAGCAGTTCTTC.